The present T cell receptor beta chain was sequenced within a study of blood T cell repertoires in COVID-19. There are 15 residues in the CDR3. The V end was cut by 5 bases, the J end by 8 bases, with 16 bases between. Germline values: CDR1 MNHNY, CDR2 SVGAGI (reference sequence). Data came from immunoSEQ multiplex PCR; TCRdb stores just in-frame clones and leaves some out. The sample shows about 480,000 clones, about 89% of them seen only once. The chain links TRBV6-6 to TRBJ1-6; a weak D match, TRBD1 (6 bases). The clonotype was recovered from a woman in her forties or fifties with COVID-19, enrolled during active disease. The specimen sequenced was peripheral blood. CDR3 region: CASSPPPEGDSPLHF. CDR3 bases: TGTGCCAGCAGTCCTCCCCCCGAGGGGGATTCACCCCTCCACTTT.